The clone carrying this T cell receptor (beta chain) is a singleton in its sample. It may be a read error: a sequence one base away is much more abundant. The data were taken from a study of T cells in Graves' hyperthyroidism and ophthalmopathy. This CDR3 spans 15 amino acids. V lost 8 bases and J lost 3; bases outside the gene matches: 12. Germline-derived CDR1 and CDR2 are MDHEN and SYDVKM. The source material, RNA transcripts, was used to amplify TCR beta CDR3 regions. With the HTBI primer set, the TCR CDR3 went through a first round of RT-PCR. TCRdb passed the multiplex PCR reads through MiXCR, listing each CDR3 protein once. This table holds around 540,000 distinct CDR3 sequences, roughly 16% found once.

The chain couples TRBV28 to TRBJ2-7; TRBD2 matches 8 bases. The receptor's source is a woman in her thirties with Graves' ophthalmopathy. Sequencing input: blood. Here the CDR3 DNA reads TGTGCCAGCCAACTAGCGGAAGGGACCATCTACGAGCAGTACTTC. Its translation: CASQLAEGTIYEQYF.